This TCR beta chain emerged from a study of preoperative IRX-2 immunotherapy in early breast cancer. The CDR3 has 16 residues. Per the germline V gene, CDR1 is MNHGY and CDR2 is SAAAGT. The J segment lost 3 bases and the V segment lost 6 bases, leaving 6 bases of the junction unmatched. Regarding treatment: preoperative locoregional IRX-2 cytokine immunotherapy. This phase Ib study tested locoregional IRX-2 cytokine immunotherapy given before surgery. Produced via immunoSEQ multiplex PCR; TCRdb's table is partial and in-frame only. This table holds 2,500 to 4,000 clones, about four fifths found once. The sample in question was tumor tissue, obtained after IRX-2 immunotherapy. V is TRBV6-8 and J is TRBJ2-1; 12 bases are a match to TRBD2. This TCR was sampled from a human donor with breast cancer. The CDR3: CASRASGGVIYNEQFF. In DNA, the CDR3 is TGTGCCAGCAGGGCTAGCGGGGGGGTGATCTACAATGAGCAGTTCTTC.